This T cell receptor beta chain stems from a study of Ad26.COV2.S vaccination and SARS-CoV-2 variants. Trimming stripped 4 bases from V and 2 bases from J, with 9 bases between. The length of the CDR3 is 14 residues. Germline-derived CDR1 and CDR2 are LGHNT and FRNRAP. Study-wide points: Reported findings describe substantial breadth in spike-specific CD8+ and CD4+ T cell responses following vaccination. Measurement of non-spike TCR breadth gave similar results in vaccine and placebo recipients. People given the vaccine had a wider spike-specific TCR breadth than placebo recipients did.

The data were produced by immunoSEQ multiplex PCR, yet TCRdb's version contains in-frame clones alone and is incomplete. In the table there are around 350,000 clones, 92% of which are singletons. This clone was detected once. No antigen is known for it. This TCR came from a human donor who had recovered from COVID-19. The chain employs TRBV12-5 and TRBJ1-3; perhaps TRBD1 as D (5 bases). The sample consisted of peripheral blood, taken after recovery from COVID-19. The CDR3 DNA follows: TGTGCTAGTGGTTCGGGACTGGCTGGAAACACCATATATTTT. It is translated as CASGSGLAGNTIYF. Full variable domain (rest looked up from reference TRBV12-5 and TRBJ1-3): DARVTQTPRHKVTEMGQEVTMRCQPILGHNTVFWYRQTMMQGLELLAYFRNRAPLDDSGMPKDRFSAEMPDATLATLKIQPSEPRDSAVYFCASGSGLAGNTIYFGEGSWLTVV.